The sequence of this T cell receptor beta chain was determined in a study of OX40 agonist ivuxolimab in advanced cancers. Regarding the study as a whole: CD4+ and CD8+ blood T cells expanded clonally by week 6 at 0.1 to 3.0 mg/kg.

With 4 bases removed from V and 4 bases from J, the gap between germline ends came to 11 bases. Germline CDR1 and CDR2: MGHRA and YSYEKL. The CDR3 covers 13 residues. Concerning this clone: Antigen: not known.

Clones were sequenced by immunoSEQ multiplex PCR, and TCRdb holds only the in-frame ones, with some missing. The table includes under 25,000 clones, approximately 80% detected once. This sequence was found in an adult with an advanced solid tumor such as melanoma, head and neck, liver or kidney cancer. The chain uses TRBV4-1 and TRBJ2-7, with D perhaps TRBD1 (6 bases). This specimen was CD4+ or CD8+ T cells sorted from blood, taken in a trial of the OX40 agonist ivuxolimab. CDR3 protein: CASSPTDRYEQYF. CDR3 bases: TGCGCCAGCAGCCCCACCGACAGGTACGAGCAGTACTTC.